One sample yielded the 19 T cell receptor beta chains listed below, sequenced in a study of blood T cell repertoires in COVID-19. Sequencing was performed with immunoSEQ multiplex PCR; in TCRdb, only in-frame clones are kept and a portion is missing. The sample consists of about 180,000 clones, around 90% of them appearing once. The sequenced sample was PBMCs or T cells enriched from blood (not recorded which). These receptors were collected from a young woman who had recovered from COVID-19.

V gene TRBV19 combines with J gene TRBJ2-7; TRBD2 is a possible D gene (5 bases). Trimming shortened V by 0 bases and J by 1 base, and 13 bases separated the two germline ends. Germline V gives CDR1 LNHDA, CDR2 SQIVND (reference sequence). The CDR3 covers 16 residues. CDR3 residues: CASSIDLLRRSYEQYF. The CDR3 DNA reads TGTGCCAGTAGTATAGATCTATTACGGAGGTCCTACGAGCAGTACTTC.

In the case of this clone: This sample includes further DNA sequences coding for the same CDR3. In nucleotides, the CDR3 is TGTGCCAGCAGCTGGACAGGTTCTGGAAACACCATATATTTT. Translating gives CASSWTGSGNTIYF. The rearrangement links TRBV7-9 to TRBJ1-3, with 7 bases matching TRBD1. V lost 4 bases and J lost 1; bases outside the gene matches: 1. The CDR3 extends over 14 amino acids. Germline loops: CDR1 SEHNR, CDR2 FQNEAQ (reference sequence).

The CDR3: CASSSVTENIQYF. For the CDR3, the DNA is TGTGCCAGCAGCTCCGTGACAGAAAACATTCAGTACTTC. The genes are TRBV5-5 and TRBJ2-4, with D tentatively TRBD1 (5 bases). Trimming took 3 bases from V and 5 from J, leaving 9 bases between them. CDR3 length: 13 amino acids. Germline assignment: CDR1 SGHKS and CDR2 YYEKEE (reference sequence). The full variable domain, rest sourced from reference TRBV5-5 and TRBJ2-4, is DAGVTQSPTHLIKTRGQQVTLRCSPISGHKSVSWYQQVLGQGPQFIFQYYEKEERGRGNFPDRFSARQFPNYSSELNVNALLLGDSALYLCASSSVTENIQYFGAGTRLSVL.

The chain has TRBV4-1 and TRBJ2-7; 7 bases map to TRBD1. CDR1 and CDR2 from the germline V gene are MGHRA and YSYEKL. V lost 4 bases and J lost 4; bases outside the gene matches: 10. The CDR3 runs 15 residues. The CDR3 bases are TGCGCCAGCAGCCTACTACGGGACAGCGTTTACGAGCAGTACTTC. Translated: CASSLLRDSVYEQYF.

This clone was observed a handful of times. The J gene is TRBJ1-5, the V gene TRBV10-3; D unresolved. CDR1 and CDR2 from the germline V gene are ENHRY and SYGVKD. This CDR3 is 12 amino acids long. Trimming took 3 bases from V and 3 from J, leaving 3 bases between them. CDR3 sequence: CAISDNNQPQHF. As DNA, the CDR3 is TGTGCCATCAGTGACAACAATCAGCCCCAGCATTTT.

The rearrangement joins TRBV7-2 to TRBJ2-3; 14 bases are a match to TRBD2. After removal of 4 bases from V and 1 base from J, the junction contained 7 bases not matched to a gene. CDR3 length: 18 residues. Germline lookup yields CDR1 SGHTA and CDR2 FQGNSA. The CDR3 bases are TGTGCCAGCAGCTCGCGCCCGGGACTAGCGGGAGGCACAGATACGCAGTATTTT. Translation: CASSSRPGLAGGTDTQYF. The entire variable domain, with the rest obtained from reference TRBV7-2 and TRBJ2-3, is as follows: GAGVSQSPSNKVTEKGKDVELRCDPISGHTALYWYRQSLGQGLEFLIYFQGNSAPDKSGLPSDRFSAERTGGSVSTLTIQRTQQEDSAVYLCASSSRPGLAGGTDTQYFGPGTRLTVL.

The chain is built from TRBV28 and TRBJ1-1; TRBD1 agrees at 10 bases. The germline V gene has CDR1 MDHEN and CDR2 SYDVKM. The CDR3 consists of 16 residues. V gave up 6 bases and J gave up 1 base; unmatched junction bases: 8. CDR3 residues: CASSQDRGRRNTEAFF. The DNA of the CDR3 is TGTGCCAGCAGCCAGGACAGGGGGAGAAGGAACACTGAAGCTTTCTTT.

V gene TRBV7-9 combines with J gene TRBJ2-7, with 9 positions matching TRBD2. This CDR3 is built from 13 residues. Germline loops: CDR1 SEHNR, CDR2 FQNEAQ (reference sequence). V shed 2 bases and J 5 bases; nucleotides not matched to a gene: 1. The CDR3 DNA follows: TGTGCCAGCAGCTTACCTAGCGGGGACGAGCAGTACTTC. It specifies CASSLPSGDEQYF.

This sequence joins TRBV3-1 (or the pseudogene TRBV3-2) and TRBJ2-3; TRBD2 agrees at 8 bases. The CDR3 is 15 residues long. V lost 4 bases, J lost 4 bases, and 7 bases stayed unmatched. Germline CDR1 reads LGHDT; CDR2 reads YNNKEL (reference sequence). CDR3 coding DNA: TGTGCCAGCAGCCGAGGAGCGGGGGTAGCAGATACGCAGTATTTT. It translates to CASSRGAGVADTQYF.

The chain combines TRBV28 with TRBJ1-6; 9 bases match TRBD1. In germline, CDR1 is MDHEN, CDR2 SYDVKM. The V gene end was trimmed by 9 bases and the J gene end by 4 bases; junction bases not matched to a gene: 10. This CDR3 has 16 residues. The CDR3 DNA reads as TGTGCCAGTCTCGGACCGGGACAGGGTTATAATTCACCCCTCCACTTT. This codes for CASLGPGQGYNSPLHF.

The V and J genes are TRBV28 and TRBJ2-1; 12 positions match TRBD2. Germline lookup yields CDR1 MDHEN and CDR2 SYDVKM. V lost 3 bases, J lost 8 bases, and 14 bases stayed unmatched. This CDR3 contains 18 residues. The CDR3 loop reads CASSFPTKLAGGSDEQFF. In DNA form, the CDR3 reads TGTGCCAGCAGTTTCCCGACGAAACTAGCGGGGGGATCGGATGAGCAGTTCTTC.

The chain links TRBV5-8 to TRBJ1-2; D is possibly TRBD1 (6 bases). The V and J ends lost 2 bases and 6 bases respectively, with 20 bases between them. CDR3 length: 16 amino acids. Germline V gene sequence: CDR1 SGHTS, CDR2 YDEGEE. The CDR3 loop reads CASSFLGTAGAHGYTF. The CDR3 DNA reads TGTGCCAGCAGCTTTTTAGGAACGGCAGGGGCCCATGGCTACACCTTC. Complete variable domain (other parts from reference TRBV5-8 and TRBJ1-2): EAGVTQSPTHLIKTRGQQATLRCSPISGHTSVYWYQQALGLGLQFLLWYDEGEERNRGNFPPRFSGRQFPNYSSELNVNALELEDSALYLCASSFLGTAGAHGYTFGSGTRLTVV.

The chain has TRBV5-6 and TRBJ1-5; 7 nucleotides line up with TRBD1. CDR3 length equals 14 residues. The V gene end was trimmed by 6 bases and the J gene end by 0 bases; junction bases not matched to a gene: 3. CDR1 is SGHDT and CDR2 is YYEEEE in the germline V gene. In nucleotides, the CDR3 is TGTGCCAGCAATCGACAGGGTAGCAATCAGCCCCAGCATTTT. Translation: CASNRQGSNQPQHF.

The J gene is TRBJ1-6, the V gene TRBV28; D gene uncertain. Per the germline V gene, CDR1 is MDHEN and CDR2 is SYDVKM. The CDR3 spans 15 residues. V lost 2 bases and J lost 0, with 5 bases in between. CDR3 DNA sequence: TGTGCCAGCAGTTTAGGTAGCTCCTATAATTCACCCCTCCACTTT. This sequence encodes CASSLGSSYNSPLHF.

This chain connects TRBV6-6 to TRBJ2-7, with D hard to call. The CDR3 is made up of 15 amino acids. The germline V gene encodes CDR1 MNHNY and CDR2 SVGAGI (reference sequence). V lost 0 bases and J 6 bases, leaving 15 bases between the germline ends. The DNA for the CDR3 is TGTGCCAGCAGTTACTCGGCAGAGGCAAGTGGCGAGCAGTACTTC. Residues: CASSYSAEASGEQYF.

J is TRBJ2-1 and V is TRBV5-8; 10 nucleotides agree with TRBD2. V was clipped by 4 bases and J by 9 bases; unmatched bases: 13. This CDR3 contains 16 residues. Looked up from germline, CDR1 is SGHTS and CDR2 is YDEGEE. The CDR3 is CASSDTGTSVRREQFF. The CDR3 DNA reads TGTGCCAGCAGCGATACCGGGACTAGCGTTAGGCGTGAGCAGTTCTTC.

This rearrangement joins TRBV10-3 to TRBJ2-3; D is possibly TRBD2 (5 bases). The ends were cut back, 6 bases at V and 4 bases at J, with 17 bases in the middle. Germline values: CDR1 ENHRY, CDR2 SYGVKD. This CDR3 comprises 15 residues. The CDR3 region has the DNA TGTGCCATCAGGGAAGTGATGCTCGGGGCAGATACGCAGTATTTT. Amino acids: CAIREVMLGADTQYF.

The sample holds one count of this clone. This rearrangement joins TRBV19 to TRBJ2-4; TRBD1 aligns across 9 bases. The V and J ends lost 7 bases and 9 bases, in that order; junction bases with no gene match: 10. The CDR3 sequence is 14 residues long. Germline lookup yields CDR1 LNHDA and CDR2 SQIVND (reference sequence). CDR3 in amino acids: CASTAGQGRGIQYF. The CDR3 DNA sequence: TGTGCCAGTACCGCGGGACAGGGTCGTGGCATTCAGTACTTC.

The chain carries TRBV28 and TRBJ1-2, with D possibly being TRBD1 (5 bases). The length of the CDR3 is 15 residues. V shed 5 bases and J shed 8 bases, with 21 bases lying between them. The germline V gene encodes CDR1 MDHEN and CDR2 SYDVKM. CDR3 in amino acids: CASSPLGRDFEGYTF. In DNA, the CDR3 is TGTGCCAGCAGTCCCCTGGGGCGTGATTTTGAGGGCTACACCTTC.